Following are 20 T cell receptor beta chains from one sample sequenced in a study of CD8 T cells in ankylosing spondylitis. TCRdb redid the calling of the 5' RACE reads with MiXCR, one entry per CDR3 protein. This table has over 100,000 distinct CDR3 sequences, more than 6.5% appearing once. Sequencing was done on a sample of blood, either unsorted or a sorted T cell fraction (not recorded which). All receptors derive from a male donor with ankylosing spondylitis or in good health (not recorded which).

This clonotype was observed many times. The chain has TRBV20-1 and TRBJ2-1, with D perhaps TRBD1 (7 bases). V lost 0 bases, J lost 8 bases, and 14 bases lay in between. The germline V gene encodes CDR1 DFQATT and CDR2 SNEGSKA (reference sequence). There are 14 residues in the CDR3. The CDR3: CSARDQEGADEQFF. The DNA for the CDR3 is TGCAGTGCTAGAGATCAGGAGGGGGCCGATGAGCAGTTCTTC.

This clonotype was observed many times. The chain uses TRBV12-3 or TRBV12-4 and TRBJ2-7, with TRBD1 matching 11 bases. The CDR3 is 16 amino acids. The ends lost 5 bases at V and 5 bases at J; junction bases unmatched: 11. Here the CDR3 DNA reads TGTGCCAGCAGTATGGACAGGGGGCAGTTTCCGAACGAGCAGTACTTC. Translating gives CASSMDRGQFPNEQYF.

The rearrangement links TRBV19 to TRBJ2-7; D call uncertain. The CDR3 is made up of 14 amino acids. Germline assignment: CDR1 LNHDA and CDR2 SQIVND (reference sequence). The V and J ends lost 5 bases and 5 bases respectively, with 16 bases between them. The CDR3 loop is CASSAKIDTDEQYF. CDR3 bases: TGTGCCAGTAGTGCAAAAATTGACACCGACGAGCAGTACTTC.

This clonotype was seen ten or more times. The chain is built from TRBV7-2 and TRBJ2-7; D gene ambiguous. The CDR3 consists of 13 residues. V lost 1 base and J lost 6, with 10 bases in between. Per the germline V gene, CDR1 is SGHTA and CDR2 is FQGNSA. The CDR3 loop reads CASSLVTAGEQYF. The CDR3 DNA follows: TGTGCCAGCAGCTTAGTGACGGCTGGCGAGCAGTACTTC.

This clonotype occurred a few times. The chain uses TRBV12-3 or TRBV12-4 and TRBJ1-2; 8 bases are a match to TRBD1. The CDR3 runs to 13 residues. The V segment lost 5 bases and the J segment 3 bases; nucleotides outside the gene matches: 2. In nucleotides, the CDR3 is TGTGCCAGCAGTACACAGGGGGACTATGGCTACACCTTC. Translated: CASSTQGDYGYTF.

This clonotype was detected many times. CDR3 residues: CASSPRLGLAGGETQYF. CDR3 coding DNA: TGTGCCAGCAGCCCAAGGTTGGGACTAGCGGGAGGGGAGACCCAGTACTTC. The chain is built from TRBV28 and TRBJ2-5; TRBD2 matches at 16 bases. After removal of 6 bases from V and 5 bases from J, the junction contained 9 bases not matched to a gene. CDR1 is MDHEN, CDR2 SYDVKM, per germline. The CDR3 sequence is 17 residues long.

The table lists this clonotype with many counts. This chain joins TRBV5-1 and TRBJ2-7; D uncertain. Germline CDR1 is SGHRS and CDR2 is YFSETQ. V was clipped by 1 base and J by 3 bases, with 8 bases between them. The CDR3 contains 13 residues. CDR3 DNA: TGCGCCAGCAGCTTGACTTCGGGCTACGAGCAGTACTTC. It specifies CASSLTSGYEQYF.

This clonotype was recorded many times. The rearrangement links TRBV20-1 to TRBJ1-1; D ambiguous. This CDR3 contains 11 residues. The germline gives CDR1 DFQATT, CDR2 SNEGSKA (reference sequence). The CDR3 sequence is CSRLSNTEAFF. The CDR3 region has the DNA TGCAGCCGACTGAGCAACACTGAAGCTTTCTTT.

This clonotype was detected ten times or more. This chain joins TRBV20-1 and TRBJ1-1, with D unresolved. Trimming stripped 4 bases from V and 8 bases from J, with 17 bases between. Germline assignment: CDR1 DFQATT and CDR2 SNEGSKA (reference sequence). CDR3 length equals 13 residues. The CDR3 DNA is TGCAGTGCTAAGGGATGGCCAGATGCCGAAGCTTTCTTT. The encoded protein is CSAKGWPDAEAFF.

This clonotype was recorded many times. The final CDR3 position lacks the conserved phenylalanine or tryptophan, pointing to a likely read error. No DNA is shown, since the ends of the CDR3 on it are uncertain; the CDR3 is the one TCRdb lists. J is TRBJ2-1 and V is TRBV15; TRBD2 is the table's D call and was not checked against the DNA. The CDR3 has 14 residues if both end residues are counted. Germline V lookup: CDR1 LNHNV, CDR2 YYDKDF (reference sequence). The CDR3 sequence: CATSRASGRHPLHV.

In this sample, this clonotype turned up a few times. This CDR3 reads CASSTLDRPYEQYF. The CDR3 DNA reads as TGTGCCAGCAGCACCCTGGACAGGCCCTACGAGCAGTACTTC. The gene calls are TRBV7-6 and TRBJ2-7; 7 bases fit TRBD1. This CDR3 has 14 residues. Germline loops: CDR1 SGHVS, CDR2 FNYEAQ. V dropped 5 bases and J dropped 2; count of bases not matched to a gene: 6.

Many counts were recorded for this clonotype. This chain uses TRBV20-1 with TRBJ2-5, with D tentatively TRBD1 (5 bases). V shed 2 bases and J shed 4 bases, with 17 bases lying between them. This CDR3 spans 15 amino acids. Germline V gene lookup returns CDR1 DFQATT and CDR2 SNEGSKA (reference sequence). The CDR3 protein is CSARFPQAKRETQYF. The CDR3 bases are TGCAGTGCTAGATTCCCACAGGCCAAGAGAGAGACCCAGTACTTC.

This clonotype was counted many times. This chain joins TRBV5-1 and TRBJ2-1; D is possibly TRBD2 (6 bases). The CDR3 runs 13 residues. Germline CDR1 and CDR2: SGHRS and YFSETQ. V lost 1 base and J lost 9, with 11 bases in between. The CDR3 nucleotides read TGCGCCAGCAGCTTGTTCGGCGGGATTGAGCAGTTCTTC. The encoded protein is CASSLFGGIEQFF.

This clonotype has ten or more counts. The V and J genes are TRBV14 and TRBJ1-1, with TRBD1 as a possible D gene (5 bases). CDR3 size: 15 residues. The germline V gene has CDR1 SGHDN and CDR2 FVKESK. The ends were cut back, 4 bases at V and 7 bases at J, with 19 bases in the middle. The CDR3 spells CASSPIFRGTFEAFF. CDR3 DNA: TGTGCCAGCAGCCCGATCTTCCGAGGGACCTTTGAAGCTTTCTTT.

In its sample, this clonotype was seen many times. The gene calls are TRBV5-1 and TRBJ2-7, with a tentative D call TRBD1 (5 bases). The CDR3 is 12 residues long. CDR1 is SGHRS and CDR2 is YFSETQ in the germline V gene. V gave up 4 bases and J gave up 3 bases, with 8 bases separating them. The CDR3 is CASSNTGYEQYF. CDR3 nucleotide sequence: TGCGCCAGCAGCAACACAGGCTACGAGCAGTACTTC.

In this sample, this clonotype turned up many times. This chain links TRBV20-1 with TRBJ1-2, with 9 bases lining up with TRBD1. CDR3 length: 17 amino acids. The germline CDR1 and CDR2 sequences are DFQATT and SNEGSKA (reference sequence). J was trimmed by 4 bases and V by 6 bases; bases with no gene match: 18. CDR3 loop: CSAHKIEGQGLGYGYTF. CDR3 sequence (DNA): TGCAGTGCGCACAAAATCGAGGGACAGGGCCTCGGCTATGGCTACACCTTC.

This clonotype was seen ten or more times. The V gene is TRBV12-3 or TRBV12-4, the J gene TRBJ2-5; 7 bases align to TRBD1. The CDR3 extends over 15 amino acids. J gave up 5 bases and V 4 bases, and 10 bases lay outside the gene matches. The CDR3 spells CASSSPTGVMETQYF. CDR3 bases: TGTGCCAGCAGTTCCCCTACAGGGGTGATGGAGACCCAGTACTTC.

This clonotype was seen repeatedly, ten times or more. The gene calls are TRBV12-3 or TRBV12-4 and TRBJ2-2; D gene uncertain. The CDR3 consists of 13 residues. Trimming removed 7 bases from V and 4 bases from J, with 10 bases in between. Here the CDR3 reads CASKLRSTGELFF. The CDR3, as DNA: TGTGCCAGCAAACTAAGGTCCACCGGGGAGCTGTTTTTT.

This clonotype came up many times. The genes are TRBV18 and TRBJ2-2, with TRBD2 matching 13 bases. The CDR3 is 19 amino acids. Trimming at V came to 0 bases and at J to 1 base, leaving 5 bases not matched to a gene. CDR1 KGHSH and CDR2 LQKENI come from the germline V gene. The CDR3 DNA follows: TGTGCCAGCTCACCACCGGGACTAGCGGGGTACCTGAACACCGGGGAGCTGTTTTTT. Its translation is CASSPPGLAGYLNTGELFF.

In its sample, this clonotype was seen many times. The V call is TRBV29-1, the J call TRBJ1-1; D is undetermined. Germline CDR1 is SQVTM and CDR2 is ANQGSEA. There are 12 residues in the CDR3. V lost 7 bases and J lost 3, with 12 bases in between. CDR3: CSALERHTEAFF. CDR3 DNA: TGCAGCGCGCTAGAACGGCACACTGAAGCTTTCTTT.